This paragraph covers one T cell receptor (beta chain) sequence. Its antigen is unknown. Germline loops: CDR1 SGDLS, CDR2 YYNGEE. Between the trimmed V and J ends, which lost 0 bases and 0 bases, there was a span of 6 bases. The CDR3 consists of 14 residues. The data originate from a study of cytomegalovirus exposure and HLA in healthy donors. The PCR contained 60 Vbeta and 13 Jbeta primers. Original analysis: In a later analysis, around 10 million of approximately 81 million unique beta chains occurred in at least two donors. Sequencing used immunoSEQ multiplex PCR; TCRdb keeps in-frame clones, though not all of them. V and J calls plus clone size are reproduced from that table; the DNA served to infer D and trimming. The table lists 150,000 or so clones, around 70% of them singletons. Findings and caveats of the study: According to a later analysis, donors in an Asian-associated ancestry cluster reportedly had fewer N-insertions than the roughly 640-donor mean. For presence/absence analyses, sequencing depth was assumed to be roughly uniform across donors.

This clonotype was sampled from a man between 18 and 29 years old in good health and CMV-seropositive. This sequence joins TRBV9 and TRBJ1-1; no firm D call. Sample: PBMCs. The CDR3 here is CASSVGSMNTEAFF. In nucleotides, the CDR3 is TGTGCCAGCAGCGTAGGCAGTATGAACACTGAAGCTTTCTTT.